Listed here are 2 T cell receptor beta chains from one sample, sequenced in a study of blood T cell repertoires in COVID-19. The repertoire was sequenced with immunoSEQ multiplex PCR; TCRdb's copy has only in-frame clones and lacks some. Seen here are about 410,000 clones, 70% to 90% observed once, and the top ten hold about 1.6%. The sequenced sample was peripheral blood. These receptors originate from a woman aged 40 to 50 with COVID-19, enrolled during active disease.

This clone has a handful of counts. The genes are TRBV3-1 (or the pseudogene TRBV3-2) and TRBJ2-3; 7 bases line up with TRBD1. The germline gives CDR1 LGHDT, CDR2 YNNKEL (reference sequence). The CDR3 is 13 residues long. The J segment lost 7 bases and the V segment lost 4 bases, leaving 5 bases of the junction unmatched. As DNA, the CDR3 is TGTGCCAGCAGCCTGCAGGGACAGAATACGCAGTATTTT. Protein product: CASSLQGQNTQYF.

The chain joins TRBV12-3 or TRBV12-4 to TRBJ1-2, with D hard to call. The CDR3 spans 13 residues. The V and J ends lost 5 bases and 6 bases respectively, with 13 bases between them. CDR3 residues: CASSTRAGHGYTF. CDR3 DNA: TGTGCCAGCAGTACAAGAGCAGGCCATGGCTACACCTTC.